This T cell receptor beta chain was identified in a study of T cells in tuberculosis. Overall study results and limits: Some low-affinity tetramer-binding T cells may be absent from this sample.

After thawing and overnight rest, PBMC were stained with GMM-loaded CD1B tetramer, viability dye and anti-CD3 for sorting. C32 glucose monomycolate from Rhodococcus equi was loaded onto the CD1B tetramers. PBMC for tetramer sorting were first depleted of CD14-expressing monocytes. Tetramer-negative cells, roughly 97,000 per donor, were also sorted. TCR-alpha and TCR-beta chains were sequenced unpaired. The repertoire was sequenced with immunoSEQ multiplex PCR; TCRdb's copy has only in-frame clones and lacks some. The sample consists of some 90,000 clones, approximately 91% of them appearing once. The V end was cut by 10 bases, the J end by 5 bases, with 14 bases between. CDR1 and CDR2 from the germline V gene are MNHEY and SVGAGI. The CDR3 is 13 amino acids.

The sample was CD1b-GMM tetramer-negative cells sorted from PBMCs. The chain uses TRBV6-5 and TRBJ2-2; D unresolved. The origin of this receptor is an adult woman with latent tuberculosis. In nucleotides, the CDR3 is TGTGCCACCGCCTTTATGAGAACCGGGGAGCTGTTTTTT. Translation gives CATAFMRTGELFF.